These 30 T cell receptor beta chains were sequenced from one sample in a study of T cells in women clearing cervical HPV infection. Assay: immunoSEQ multiplex PCR; the TCRdb copy retains only in-frame clones and omits some. The sample yields tens of thousands of clones, of which the top ten take up roughly 35%. Input material: blood buffy coat. The receptors were gathered from a woman aged 18 to 75 with a cervical HPV16 infection that either progressed to CIN3+ or cleared (not recorded which).

Points on this clone: The CDR3 extends 3 residues past the end of the read, so its final part is completed from the germline J gene. The V gene is TRBV7-2, the J gene TRBJ1-1, with 7 bases fitting TRBD1. V dropped 5 bases and J dropped 3; count of bases not matched to a gene: 6. This CDR3 region has 14 residues. CDR1 is SGHTA, CDR2 FQGNSA, per germline. CDR3 sequence: CASSDHRGHTEAFF. The sequenced CDR3 bases are TGTGCCAGCAGCGATCACAGGGGCCACACTGAA.

As concerns this clone: The read terminates 3 residues ahead of where the CDR3 ends, so the germline J gene completes it. The genes are TRBV5-4 and TRBJ1-2; perhaps TRBD1 as D (6 bases). Trimming removed 4 bases from V and 4 bases from J, with 14 bases in between. Germline CDR1 SGHNT, CDR2 YYREEE (reference sequence). This CDR3 contains 14 residues. The CDR3 DNA, read in part, is TGTGCCAGCAGCCCATCCGGACAGCGCTATGGC. Its protein is CASSPSGQRYG. The whole CDR3 protein reads CASSPSGQRYGYTF.

As to this clone: The read gets to within 3 residues of the CDR3 end, and the germline J gene fills in the rest. V gene TRBV23-1 combines with J gene TRBJ1-5; TRBD1 is a possible D gene (6 bases). TRBV23-1 is flagged as an ORF with uncertain function. V lost 7 bases to trimming and J lost 0 bases, with 16 bases between them. The CDR3 is 16 amino acids. The CDR3 bases that were read are TGCGCCAGCAACACGACAGGTGTATATAGCAATCAGCCC. Protein product: CASNTTGVYSNQP. Given in full, the CDR3 is CASNTTGVYSNQPQHF.

Note on this clone: The read terminates 3 residues before the CDR3 end, so the remaining end is supplied by the germline J gene. V usage is TRBV20-1 and J usage is TRBJ2-7; TRBD1 agrees at 7 bases. Germline assignment: CDR1 DFQATT and CDR2 SNEGSKA (reference sequence). This CDR3 has 14 amino acids. The J segment lost 2 bases and the V segment lost 5 bases, leaving 9 bases of the junction unmatched. CDR3 bases read: TGCAGTGCTTTACCTACACAGGGGACCTACGAG. This codes for CSALPTQGTYE. The whole CDR3 protein reads CSALPTQGTYEQYF.

Incomplete CDR3 DNA: TGTGCCAGCAGCTTAGGGCTAGCGGGGGATCACGAG. It yields the protein CASSLGLAGDHE. The CDR3 reads in full as CASSLGLAGDHEQYF. The chain carries TRBV7-9 and TRBJ2-7; TRBD2 aligns across 10 bases. Read data end 3 residues before the CDR3 end; the end is taken from the germline J gene. V lost 1 base to trimming and J lost 5 bases; unmatched junction nucleotides: 5. Germline lookup yields CDR1 SEHNR and CDR2 FQNEAQ (reference sequence). The CDR3 has 15 residues.

Points on this clone: Sequencing ends 3 residues short of the CDR3 end; the germline J gene provides the rest. The V gene is TRBV14, the J gene TRBJ1-3, with unresolved D. The V gene lost 5 bases and the J gene lost 2 bases, with 16 bases spanning the gap. CDR1 and CDR2 from the germline V gene are SGHDN and FVKESK. The CDR3 is 16 residues long. CDR3 bases read: TGTGCCAGCAGCAAGCTCCAAGGGCTGGCTGGAAACACC. The encoded protein is CASSKLQGLAGNT. The complete CDR3 reads CASSKLQGLAGNTIYF.

Concerning this clone itself: Read coverage stops 3 residues before the CDR3 terminus; the germline J gene supplies the remainder. The gene calls are TRBV10-3 and TRBJ2-7; D may be TRBD2 (6 bases). This CDR3 contains 16 residues. The ends were cut back, 2 bases at V and 3 bases at J, with 17 bases in the middle. The germline gives CDR1 ENHRY, CDR2 SYGVKD. The sequenced part of the CDR3 DNA is TGTGCCATCAGTGAGGCGCGGGGTTCCCCTGTCTACGAG. Amino acids: CAISEARGSPVYE. The entire CDR3 is CAISEARGSPVYEQYF.

To note about this clone: The DNA ends 3 residues before the CDR3 does, and the rest of the CDR3 is filled in from the germline J gene. This chain links TRBV6-1 with TRBJ1-5; 7 nucleotides align to TRBD1. V shed 4 bases, J shed 2 bases, and the junction held 5 bases outside the gene matches. There are 15 residues in the CDR3. Germline V gene sequence: CDR1 MNHNS, CDR2 SASEGT. The CDR3 spells CASSGPGTGNQPQHF. The CDR3 DNA, read in part, is TGTGCCAGCAGTGGACCCGGGACAGGCAATCAGCCC.

As for this clone: The CDR3 end falls 3 residues outside the read, so it is completed with the germline J gene. The V gene is TRBV30, the J gene TRBJ2-5, with D perhaps matching TRBD2 (5 bases). In germline, CDR1 is GTSNPN, CDR2 SVGIG (reference sequence). Deletions cut 1 base from V and 4 bases from J, with 10 bases between. The CDR3 is 13 residues long. Partial CDR3 DNA: TGTGCCTGGAGTGGAGGACTCGGAGAGACC. Translation: CAWSGGLGET. The complete CDR3 sequence is CAWSGGLGETQYF.

On this clone: The read finishes 3 residues shy of the CDR3 end, and the germline J gene is used to complete it. J is TRBJ1-5 and V is TRBV10-3, with 7 bases that match TRBD1. The CDR3 runs 15 residues. The germline V gene encodes CDR1 ENHRY and CDR2 SYGVKD. With V trimmed by 0 bases and J by 6 bases, 5 bases remained unmatched. The sequenced CDR3 bases are TGTGCCATCAGTGAGTCGAGACAGGGAGTTCAGCCC. This translates into CAISESRQGVQP. In full, the CDR3 reads CAISESRQGVQPQHF.

About this clone: The CDR3 extends 3 residues past the end of the read, so its final part is completed from the germline J gene. This rearrangement joins TRBV30 to TRBJ1-5, with 7 bases that match TRBD1. The CDR3 runs to 19 residues. The ends lost 3 bases at V and 0 bases at J; junction bases unmatched: 17. Germline CDR1 GTSNPN, CDR2 SVGIG (reference sequence). The sequenced CDR3 bases are TGTGCCTGGAGCACCCTCGGAGCTGGGGACAGCAATAGCAATCAGCCC. The encoded protein is CAWSTLGAGDSNSNQP. Given in full, the CDR3 is CAWSTLGAGDSNSNQPQHF.

In the case of this clone: The read is 3 residues too short to cover the CDR3 end, so that end is filled in from the germline J gene. The V call is TRBV7-2, the J call TRBJ2-7, with D perhaps TRBD1 (5 bases). V was cut by 5 bases and J by 0 bases, with 11 bases left in between. This CDR3 is built from 14 residues. Germline V gene data show CDR1 as SGHTA and CDR2 as FQGNSA. This CDR3 reads CASSRTTASYEQYF. CDR3 bases read: TGTGCCAGCAGCCGCACGACAGCCTCCTACGAG.

As concerns this clone: The read stops 3 residues short of the end of the CDR3; the missing end is completed from the germline J gene. This chain uses TRBV20-1 with TRBJ2-5; 12 bases align to TRBD2. This CDR3 has 14 amino acids. After removal of 4 bases from V and 2 bases from J, the junction contained 2 bases not matched to a gene. Looked up from germline, CDR1 is DFQATT and CDR2 is SNEGSKA (reference sequence). The CDR3 region is CSAILAGGQETQYF. The sequenced part of the CDR3 DNA is TGCAGTGCTATCCTAGCGGGGGGGCAAGAGACC.

In regard to this clone: The sequence runs out 3 residues before the end of the CDR3; the remainder is reconstructed from the germline J gene. The chain couples TRBV7-9 to TRBJ2-5; a weak D match, TRBD2 (5 bases). The CDR3 totals 15 residues. With 0 bases removed from V and 3 bases from J, the gap between germline ends came to 11 bases. CDR1 is SEHNR and CDR2 is FQNEAQ in the germline V gene (reference sequence). CDR3 protein: CASSLAEAGEETQYF. The CDR3 bases that were read are TGTGCCAGCAGCTTAGCGGAAGCCGGGGAAGAGACC.

Worth noting for this clone: Read sequence stops 3 residues before the CDR3 end, and the germline J gene provides the missing end. This chain joins TRBV20-1 and TRBJ2-3; no clear D gene. V was clipped by 1 base and J by 2 bases, with 10 bases between them. This CDR3 has 14 residues. Germline V gene data show CDR1 as DFQATT and CDR2 as SNEGSKA (reference sequence). The covered CDR3 bases are TGCAGTGCTAGAGGGCTCAAACCCACAGATACG. It is translated as CSARGLKPTDT. The full CDR3 reads CSARGLKPTDTQYF.

The CDR3 bases that were read are TGCAGTGCTAGAGAGGAGGCTGGGCGCGAAAAG. Translated: CSAREEAGREK. The full CDR3 protein is CSAREEAGREKLFF. This chain connects TRBV20-1 to TRBJ2-2; a weak D match, TRBD2 (5 bases). The sequence runs out 3 residues before the end of the CDR3; the remainder is reconstructed from the germline J gene. The germline gives CDR1 DFQATT, CDR2 SNEGSKA (reference sequence). CDR3 size: 14 residues.

Concerning this clone itself: The read ends 3 residues early relative to the CDR3; the germline J gene fills the gap. The chain has TRBV7-3 and TRBJ2-5; tentatively, D is TRBD2 (5 bases). Germline V gene sequence: CDR1 SGHTA, CDR2 FQGTGA. V was pared by 5 bases and J by 5 bases, with 15 bases between. The length of the CDR3 is 14 residues. This CDR3 reads CASSPGESWETQYF. The covered CDR3 bases are TGTGCCAGCAGCCCCGGGGAGTCGTGGGAGACC.

On this clone itself: The junction and the germline gene differ at one end; a read error may be behind it. The read comes to an end 3 residues before the CDR3 does, leaving the germline J gene to fill in the end. The sample carries other DNA sequences with the same CDR3. The chain joins TRBV18 to TRBJ2-7, with D possibly being TRBD1 (5 bases). The CDR3 loop spans 16 amino acids. Germline assignment: CDR1 KGHSH and CDR2 LQKENI. CDR3 residues: CASSPLTRVDSYEQYF. The part of the CDR3 DNA that was read is TGTGCCAGTTCACCACTAACCAGGGTAGACTCCTACGAG.

The CDR3 DNA, read in part, is TGTGCCAGCAGCCAAGGGGCAGGGTGGGCCTATGGC. It codes for CASSQGAGWAYG. The CDR3 as a whole reads CASSQGAGWAYGYTF. The chain employs TRBV14 and TRBJ1-2; weak D call: TRBD1 (5 bases). Sequencing ends 3 residues short of the CDR3 end; the germline J gene provides the rest. Looked up from germline, CDR1 is SGHDN and CDR2 is FVKESK. This CDR3 contains 15 residues. V was cut by 1 base and J by 4 bases, with 13 bases left in between.

Note on this clone: The CDR3 extends 3 residues past the end of the read, so its final part is completed from the germline J gene. The rearrangement links TRBV5-4 to TRBJ2-5; 8 bases align to TRBD1. The ends lost 4 bases at V and 5 bases at J; junction bases unmatched: 7. The V gene's germline CDR1 is SGHNT and CDR2 YYREEE (reference sequence). The CDR3 totals 14 residues. The covered CDR3 bases are TGTGCCAGCAGCCGCCCAGGGGGCCGGGAGACC. This gives the protein CASSRPGGRET. The entire CDR3 protein reads CASSRPGGRETQYF.

With regard to this clone: The CDR3 extends 3 residues past the end of the read, so its final part is completed from the germline J gene. J is TRBJ2-1 and V is TRBV19; weak D call: TRBD1 (5 bases). The V and J ends lost 6 bases and 7 bases respectively, with 19 bases between them. CDR3 length: 15 residues. Germline V gene lookup returns CDR1 LNHDA and CDR2 SQIVND (reference sequence). The CDR3 loop reads CASSTREGVRNEQFF. The sequenced CDR3 bases are TGTGCCAGTAGCACCAGGGAAGGAGTCAGAAATGAG.

As to this clone: At one end, the junction sequence differs from germline, possibly due to a read error. The CDR3 end lies 3 residues beyond the end of the read and is filled in from the germline J gene. The chain uses TRBV7-7 and TRBJ2-7, with D maybe TRBD2 (6 bases). The germline CDR1 and CDR2 sequences are SSHAT and FNYEAQ (reference sequence). The CDR3 is 16 residues long. The CDR3 bases that were read are TGTGCTAGCAGCCCTAGTCGAGCCGGGGGCTCCTACGAG. The encoded protein is CASSPSRAGGSYE. The full CDR3 protein reads CASSPSRAGGSYEQYF.

Worth noting for this clone: With the read ending 3 residues before the CDR3 end, the germline J gene is used to fill in that end. This chain uses TRBV2 with TRBJ1-4; D remains unclear. Germline assignment: CDR1 SNHLY and CDR2 FYNNEI. V gave up 0 bases and J gave up 2 bases, with 13 bases separating them. CDR3 length: 17 residues. CDR3 DNA, as far as it was read: TGTGCCAGCAGTGAAGCGCCGGGGTTTGCGACTAATGAAAAA. Translating gives CASSEAPGFATNEK. The full-length CDR3 reads as CASSEAPGFATNEKLFF.

The sequenced part of the CDR3 DNA is TGCAGTCCAGAAGACACACTTAACTCCTACGAG. Its protein is CSPEDTLNSYE. The entire CDR3 protein reads CSPEDTLNSYEQYF. V is TRBV20-1 and J is TRBJ2-7; D gene ambiguous. From the germline J gene comes the end of the CDR3, since the read stops 3 residues before it. The CDR3 is 14 amino acids. With 8 bases removed from V and 0 bases from J, the gap between germline ends came to 17 bases. The germline CDR1 and CDR2 sequences are DFQATT and SNEGSKA (reference sequence).

Comments on this clone: The CDR3 is cut off 3 residues early in the read; its end comes from the germline J gene. The rearrangement joins TRBV7-9 to TRBJ1-2; D is undetermined. The germline gives CDR1 SEHNR, CDR2 FQNEAQ (reference sequence). This CDR3 has 13 amino acids. The sequenced part of the CDR3 DNA is TGTGCCAGCAGCTTAGAAGTATACAATGAC. It translates to CASSLEVYND. The CDR3 in full is CASSLEVYNDYTF.

Turning to this clone: The read ends 3 residues shy of where the CDR3 ends; the end is completed using the germline J gene. The genes are TRBV23-1 and TRBJ2-7; no definite D call. TRBV23-1 qualifies as an ORF whose function is uncertain. V shed 0 bases and J shed 6 bases, with 18 bases lying between them. The CDR3 consists of 16 residues. The CDR3 loop is CASSQSSRTYGGEQYF. The CDR3 bases that were read are TGCGCCAGCAGTCAATCAAGTCGTACCTACGGTGGCGAG.

Notes on this clone: Read sequence stops 3 residues before the CDR3 end, and the germline J gene provides the missing end. The V call is TRBV23-1, the J call TRBJ2-3, with D maybe TRBD1 (5 bases). TRBV23-1 is known as an ORF, though its function is uncertain. With 2 bases removed from V and 0 bases from J, the gap between germline ends came to 15 bases. The CDR3 is 17 amino acids. The CDR3 DNA, read in part, is TGCGCCAGCAGTCAAGACGAACGGACACCTAGCACAGATACG. Amino acids: CASSQDERTPSTDT. The full CDR3 reads CASSQDERTPSTDTQYF.

For this clone: The read ends 3 residues early relative to the CDR3; the germline J gene fills the gap. The chain joins TRBV5-1 to TRBJ2-2; TRBD2 matches 10 bases. The CDR3 is 16 amino acids. The germline gives CDR1 SGHRS, CDR2 YFSETQ. J gave up 3 bases and V 4 bases, and 6 bases lay outside the gene matches. Partial CDR3 DNA: TGCGCCAGCAGCCCGCCCCTAGCGGGAGACACCGGGGAG. Its translation: CASSPPLAGDTGE. The entire CDR3 protein is CASSPPLAGDTGELFF.

Partial CDR3 DNA: TGTGCCAGCAGTTACCCGGAGGGACAGGGCGGCAATCAGCCC. Translation: CASSYPEGQGGNQP. The full CDR3 reads CASSYPEGQGGNQPQHF. The genes are TRBV6-2 or TRBV6-3 and TRBJ1-5; 9 nucleotides align to TRBD1. The CDR3 extends 3 residues past the end of the read, so its final part is completed from the germline J gene. V lost 2 bases, J lost 2 bases, and 7 bases stayed unmatched. The CDR3 covers 17 residues. Germline-derived CDR1 and CDR2 are MNHEY and SVGEGT.

With respect to this clone: The read falls 3 residues short of the CDR3 end, and the missing part is taken from the germline J gene. J is TRBJ1-2 and V is TRBV7-3; TRBD1 aligns across 7 bases. This CDR3 region has 14 residues. CDR1 and CDR2 (germline): SGHTA, FQGTGA. The CDR3 sequence is CASSSGGYADTYTF. CDR3 bases read: TGTGCCAGCAGCTCAGGGGGGTATGCAGATACC.